This T cell receptor (beta chain) was identified in a study of blood T cells in healthy people across ages. Notes on this clonotype: Its antigen is not known.

Per-sample PBMC isolation yielded at least 7 million cells. Germline-derived CDR1 and CDR2 are MNHEY and SMNVEV (reference sequence). V dropped 2 bases and J dropped 3 bases, with 14 bases sitting between them. This CDR3 has 15 residues. A second PCR, run for about 7 to 11 cycles, used a sample-barcoded 5' primer plus a J-beta primer mix. One entry per CDR3 protein, called by TCRdb with MiXCR from the 5' RACE reads. The table has more than 900,000 distinct CDR3 sequences, approximately 25% seen once. Study conclusions and caveats: Changes seen in expanded clonotypes were possibly confounded by donor CMV status left unknown. Using unsorted PBMCs precluded a conclusive naive versus antigen-experienced comparison.

These data were likewise used in another study, on T cells of mothers and their children. This second study notes: Per mother, over 9 million TCR beta CDR3 reads were obtained; per child, about 3.3 million.

This receptor was obtained from a girl aged 2 to 10 in good health. The specimen was blood. The chain couples TRBV27 to TRBJ2-7; possibly TRBD1 or TRBD2 for D (6 bases each). Written as DNA, the CDR3 is TGTGCCAGCAGTTTAAGGGGGGCCCCAATCTACGAGCAGTACTTC. Protein: CASSLRGAPIYEQYF.